This T cell receptor beta chain is drawn from a study of response to subunit inactivated influenza vaccine. Findings and limits, study-wide: It was suggested by the authors that few new T cells are recruited by each seasonal influenza vaccination.

TCRdb processed the RT-PCR reads anew with MiXCR; each CDR3 protein has one entry. The sample includes about 700,000 distinct CDR3 sequences, around 16% seen only once; the top ten take around a tenth. For this clonotype: As yet, its antigen is unknown.

The material sequenced was PBMCs from blood, taken about 13 days after vaccination. The receptor comes from a man aged 50 or older who received an inactivated influenza vaccine.

CDR3 residues: CSVGGLAGVVKQFF. In nucleotides, the CDR3 is TGCAGCGTCGGGGGACTAGCGGGAGTTGTCAAACAGTTCTTC. The V call is TRBV29-1, the J call TRBJ2-1; 14 bases align to TRBD2. Germline V lookup: CDR1 SQVTM, CDR2 ANQGSEA. J lost 13 bases, V lost 6 bases, and 11 bases had no gene match. The CDR3 loop spans 14 amino acids.